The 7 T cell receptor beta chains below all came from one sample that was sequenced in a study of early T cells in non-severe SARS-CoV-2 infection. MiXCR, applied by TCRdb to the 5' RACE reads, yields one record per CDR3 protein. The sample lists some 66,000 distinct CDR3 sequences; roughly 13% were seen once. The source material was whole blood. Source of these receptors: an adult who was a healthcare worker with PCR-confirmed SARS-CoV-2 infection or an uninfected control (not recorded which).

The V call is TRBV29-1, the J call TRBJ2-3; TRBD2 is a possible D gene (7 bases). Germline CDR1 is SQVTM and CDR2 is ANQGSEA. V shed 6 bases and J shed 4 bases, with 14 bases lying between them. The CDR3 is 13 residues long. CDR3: CSVRGRVSDTQYF. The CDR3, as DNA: TGCAGCGTGAGGGGGAGGGTTTCAGATACGCAGTATTTT.

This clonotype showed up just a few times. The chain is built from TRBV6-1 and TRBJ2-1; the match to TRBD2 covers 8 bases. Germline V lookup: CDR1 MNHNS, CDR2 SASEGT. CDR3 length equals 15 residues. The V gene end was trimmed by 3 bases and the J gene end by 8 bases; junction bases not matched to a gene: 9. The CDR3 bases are TGTGCCAGCAGTGATGGAGCGGGAGATCTGGATGAGCAGTTCTTC. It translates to CASSDGAGDLDEQFF.

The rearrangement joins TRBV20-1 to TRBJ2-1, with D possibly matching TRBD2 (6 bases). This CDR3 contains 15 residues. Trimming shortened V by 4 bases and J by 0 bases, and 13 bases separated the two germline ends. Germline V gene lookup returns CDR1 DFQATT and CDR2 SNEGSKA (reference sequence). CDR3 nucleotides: TGCAGTGCTAAGGAGGGCTCGAGCTCCTACAATGAGCAGTTCTTC. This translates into CSAKEGSSSYNEQFF.

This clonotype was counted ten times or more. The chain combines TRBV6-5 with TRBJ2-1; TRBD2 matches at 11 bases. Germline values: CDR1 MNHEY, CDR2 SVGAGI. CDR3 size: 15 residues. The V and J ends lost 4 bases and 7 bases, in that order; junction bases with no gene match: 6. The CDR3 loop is CASSSPTSGSNEQFF. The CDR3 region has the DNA TGTGCCAGCAGTTCCCCAACTAGCGGGAGTAATGAGCAGTTCTTC.

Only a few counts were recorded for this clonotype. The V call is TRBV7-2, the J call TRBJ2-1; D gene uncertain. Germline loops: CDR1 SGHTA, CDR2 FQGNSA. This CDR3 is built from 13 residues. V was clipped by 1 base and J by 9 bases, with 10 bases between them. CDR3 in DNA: TGTGCCAGCAGCTTAGGAATTTCGCGTGAGCAGTTCTTC. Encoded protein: CASSLGISREQFF.

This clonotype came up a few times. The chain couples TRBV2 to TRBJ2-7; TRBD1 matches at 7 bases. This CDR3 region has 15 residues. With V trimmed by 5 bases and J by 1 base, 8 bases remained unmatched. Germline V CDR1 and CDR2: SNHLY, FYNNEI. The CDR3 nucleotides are TGTGCCAGCAGTCTCCCGGGACAGCAGTCCTACGAGCAGTACTTC. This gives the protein CASSLPGQQSYEQYF.

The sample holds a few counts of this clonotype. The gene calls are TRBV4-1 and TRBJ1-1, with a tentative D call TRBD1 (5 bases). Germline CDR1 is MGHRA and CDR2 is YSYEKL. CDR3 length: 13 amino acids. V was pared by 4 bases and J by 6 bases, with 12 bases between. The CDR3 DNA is TGCGCCAGCAGCCTAGGGGTTTTCGCTGAAGCTTTCTTT. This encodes CASSLGVFAEAFF.